This T cell receptor beta chain was captured by sequencing in a study of shared clonotypes between healthy human individuals. Study outcomes and limitations: Generally, naive subsets came out with larger estimated richness than memory subsets.

This clone is a singleton in its sample. Its antigen remains unidentified. This was a deep-level run. Sorted-subset replicate PCR reactions contained roughly 200 ng DNA, corresponding to tens of thousands of T cell genomes. Per the original data handling: Filtering differed since immunoSEQ provided only junctions, with no quality scores. Sequencing was performed with immunoSEQ multiplex PCR; in TCRdb, only in-frame clones are kept and a portion is missing. V, J and clone size reflect that table, while D and trimming were determined from the DNA. The sample yields over a million clones, approximately 98.5% seen once. The germline V gene has CDR1 SQVTM and CDR2 ANQGSEA. The CDR3 length is 12 residues. Trimming left V 6 bases short and J 3 bases short, with 8 bases between.

The specimen was naive CD4+ T cells sorted from blood. Described subset: CD45RA+ positively selected. The origin of this receptor is a man aged 25-40 years in good health. The chain couples TRBV29-1 to TRBJ1-4; D unresolved. The CDR3 DNA sequence: TGCAGCGTGAAGGGCTCTAATGAAAAACTGTTTTTT. It yields the protein CSVKGSNEKLFF. The variable domain in full, completed from reference TRBV29-1 and TRBJ1-4, reads SAVISQKPSRDICQRGTSLTIQCQVDSQVTMMFWYRQQPGQSLTLIATANQGSEATYESGFVIDKFPISRPNLTFSTLTVSNMSPEDSSIYLCSVKGSNEKLFFGSGTQLSVL.